This is a list of T cell receptor beta chains from one sample in a study of blood T cell repertoires in COVID-19. TCRdb keeps only in-frame clones here, not all; method: immunoSEQ multiplex PCR. This repertoire shows under 250,000 clones, around 86% found once; its top ten account for approximately 1.5%. The specimen was peripheral blood. These receptors were taken from a woman aged 55 to 70 who had recovered from COVID-19. The CDR3 runs from the conserved cysteine through the conserved F or W. Each record gives: J gene, clone size, V gene, D gene, CDR3 DNA, CDR3 protein. D genes are given only for firm matches. Clone sizes are given selectively: once, few, many, or a class where the clone is expanded.

J gene: TRBJ2-2
clone size: NA
V gene: TRBV2
D gene: TRBD1
CDR3 DNA: TGTGCCAGCACCGGGACAGGGGTCACCGGGGAGCTGTTTTTT
CDR3 protein: CASTGTGVTGELFF

J gene: TRBJ2-5
clone size: NA
V gene: TRBV11-3
D gene: TRBD2
CDR3 DNA: TGTGCCAGCAGCTTAGGGGACAGCGGGGGGCCAGAGACCCAGTACTTC
CDR3 protein: CASSLGDSGGPETQYF

J gene: TRBJ2-5
clone size: once
V gene: TRBV18
D gene: NA
CDR3 DNA: TGTGCCAGCTCACCACTAGGATATCAGGGGCAAGAGACCCAGTACTTC
CDR3 protein: CASSPLGYQGQETQYF

J gene: TRBJ1-1
clone size: NA
V gene: TRBV10-3
D gene: TRBD1
CDR3 DNA: TGTGCCATCAGAGGACAGGGAAACACTGAAGCTTTCTTT
CDR3 protein: CAIRGQGNTEAFF

J gene: TRBJ1-4
clone size: once
V gene: TRBV27
D gene: TRBD1
CDR3 DNA: TGTGCCAGCAGCTACACTAGGGGGCGCATTAATGAAAAACTGTTTTTT
CDR3 protein: CASSYTRGRINEKLFF

J gene: TRBJ2-3
clone size: NA
V gene: TRBV10-3
D gene: NA
CDR3 DNA: TGTGCCATCAGTGGGGAGATTCGGGATACGCAGTATTTT
CDR3 protein: CAISGEIRDTQYF

J gene: TRBJ1-1
clone size: NA
V gene: TRBV29-1
D gene: NA
CDR3 DNA: TGCAGCGTTGACGACACCTTGGACACTGAAGCTTTCTTT
CDR3 protein: CSVDDTLDTEAFF

J gene: TRBJ1-4
clone size: once
V gene: TRBV28
D gene: NA
CDR3 DNA: TGTGCCAGCAATAAAACAACTAATGAAAAACTGTTTTTT
CDR3 protein: CASNKTTNEKLFF

J gene: TRBJ1-1
clone size: NA
V gene: TRBV7-9
D gene: NA
CDR3 DNA: TGTGCCAGCAGCTTAGTCCTGGGAGCGGTGGTCACTGAAGCTTTCTTT
CDR3 protein: CASSLVLGAVVTEAFF

J gene: TRBJ1-4
clone size: NA
V gene: TRBV29-1
D gene: NA
CDR3 DNA: TGCAGCGTTGACAGGGGCGGGAATGAAAAACTGTTTTTT
CDR3 protein: CSVDRGGNEKLFF

J gene: TRBJ1-2
clone size: NA
V gene: TRBV5-6
D gene: NA
CDR3 DNA: TGTGCCAGCAGCTTGAGGGGTGGCTACACCTTC
CDR3 protein: CASSLRGGYTF

J gene: TRBJ2-7
clone size: NA
V gene: TRBV28
D gene: NA
CDR3 DNA: TGTGCCAGCAGTTGGACATTCTCCTACGAGCAGTACTTC
CDR3 protein: CASSWTFSYEQYF

J gene: TRBJ2-3
clone size: NA
V gene: TRBV7-6
D gene: NA
CDR3 DNA: TGTGCCAGCAGCCCAGGGAGCACAGATACGCAGTATTTT
CDR3 protein: CASSPGSTDTQYF

J gene: TRBJ1-5
clone size: NA
V gene: TRBV19
D gene: TRBD1
CDR3 DNA: TGTGCCAGTAGGCTACAGGGGGCGATGGGCAATCAGCCCCAGCATTTT
CDR3 protein: CASRLQGAMGNQPQHF